The 9 T cell receptor beta chains listed next were all sequenced from one sample in a study of blood T cell repertoires in COVID-19 (dated by TCRdb to the early 2020s). Libraries were prepared through the immunoSEQ multiplex PCR assay. As stored in TCRdb, this immuneACCESS dataset retains in-frame rearrangements with V and J assigned. A fraction of the clones does not appear; measured against another copy, unresolved V genes explain less than half of the discrepancy, and the remainder lacks a known reason. The sample data list fewer than 200,000 clones, and 80% to 90% of these were observed just once. Of the sample, 7.7% falls within the top ten clones. What was sequenced was peripheral blood. These receptors originate from a man aged 40-55 years who had recovered from COVID-19.

The rearrangement joins TRBV6-5 to TRBJ1-2; D is perhaps TRBD1 (6 bases). V lost 4 bases, J lost 6 bases, and 12 bases lay in between. The V gene's germline CDR1 is MNHEY and CDR2 SVGAGI. This CDR3 is 13 amino acids long. CDR3 bases: TGTGCCAGCAGTTCCATCAGGGGCGATGGCTACACCTTC. Translation gives CASSSIRGDGYTF.

The V and J genes are TRBV11-2 and TRBJ2-7; 10 nucleotides agree with TRBD1. The germline gives CDR1 SGHAT, CDR2 FQNNGV. This CDR3 region has 15 residues. Trimming took 2 bases from V and 5 from J; bases not matched to a gene: 6. CDR3 nucleotide sequence: TGTGCCAGCAGCTTACTGGGACAGGGGTTCCACGAGCAGTACTTC. As protein: CASSLLGQGFHEQYF. The full variable domain, in which reference TRBV11-2 and TRBJ2-7 provide the parts outside the CDR3, is EAGVAQSPRYKIIEKRQSVAFWCNPISGHATLYWYQQILGQGPKLLIQFQNNGVVDDSQLPKDRFSAERLKGVDSTLKIQPAKLEDSAVYLCASSLLGQGFHEQYFGPGTRLTVT.

J is TRBJ2-7 and V is TRBV28, with 10 bases lining up with TRBD2. The CDR3 extends over 14 amino acids. The V gene's germline CDR1 is MDHEN and CDR2 SYDVKM. V gave up 8 bases and J gave up 3 bases; unmatched junction bases: 7. The CDR3 loop is CASRLAGGFYEQYF. The CDR3, as DNA: TGTGCCAGCCGGTTAGCGGGAGGATTCTACGAGCAGTACTTC.

The chain couples TRBV4-3 to TRBJ2-3, with 9 bases lining up with TRBD2. Germline V gives CDR1 LGHNA, CDR2 YSLEER. V was clipped by 0 bases and J by 4 bases; unmatched bases: 5. The CDR3 consists of 16 residues. This CDR3 is CASSQDPSGVADTQYF. CDR3 in DNA: TGCGCCAGCAGCCAAGACCCTAGCGGGGTTGCAGATACGCAGTATTTT.

CDR3 nucleotide sequence: TGTGCCAGCAGTGAGTCTAGCGGGGACACCGGGGAGCTGTTTTTT. This sequence encodes CASSESSGDTGELFF. The chain recombines TRBV6-4 with TRBJ2-2, with TRBD2 matching 9 bases. Germline CDR1 reads MRHNA; CDR2 reads SNTAGT. This CDR3 comprises 15 residues. Trimming at V came to 3 bases and at J to 3 bases, leaving 2 bases not matched to a gene.

The chain uses TRBV5-4 and TRBJ2-3; 11 nucleotides line up with TRBD2. Germline CDR1 and CDR2: SGHNT and YYREEE (reference sequence). The CDR3 extends over 17 amino acids. V lost 0 bases and J lost 4; bases outside the gene matches: 7. The CDR3 sequence: CASSLVLAGGRADTQYF. CDR3 DNA: TGTGCCAGCAGCTTGGTCCTAGCGGGAGGACGGGCAGATACGCAGTATTTT.

V gene TRBV10-3 combines with J gene TRBJ2-7, with 7 nucleotides matching TRBD2. Germline assignment: CDR1 ENHRY and CDR2 SYGVKD. The CDR3 totals 16 residues. J gave up 0 bases and V 1 base, and 6 bases lay outside the gene matches. Written as DNA, the CDR3 is TGTGCCATCAGTGAGTACGTGGGGGGGAGCTCCTACGAGCAGTACTTC. Translation: CAISEYVGGSSYEQYF.

This clone was observed a single time. J is TRBJ2-7 and V is TRBV7-9; D perhaps matches TRBD2 (5 bases). V lost 4 bases and J 4 bases, leaving 11 bases between the germline ends. Germline V gene sequence: CDR1 SEHNR, CDR2 FQNEAQ (reference sequence). The CDR3 runs 13 residues. The CDR3 sequence is CASSSAGGYEQYF. In DNA form, the CDR3 reads TGTGCCAGCAGCTCCGCCGGCGGGTACGAGCAGTACTTC.

This clone has only a few counts. The J gene is TRBJ2-7, the V gene TRBV4-2; TRBD2 might be the D (6 bases). The CDR3 runs 15 residues. CDR1 and CDR2 (germline): LGHNA, YNFKEQ. The V and J ends lost 5 bases and 1 base respectively, with 15 bases between them. CDR3 sequence: CASSKTSPGSYEQYF. CDR3 in DNA: TGTGCCAGCAGCAAGACTAGTCCCGGTTCCTACGAGCAGTACTTC.